This T cell receptor beta chain was sequenced during a study of shared T cell receptors in the human thymus. This table comes from immunoSEQ multiplex PCR, and its TCRdb copy is limited to in-frame clones, with some not included. Of roughly 700,000 clones in the sample, roughly 90% were seen once. The germline V gene encodes CDR1 MGHDK and CDR2 SYGVNS. The CDR3 covers 16 residues. Losses at the gene ends were 2 bases for V and 6 bases for J; bases not matched to a gene: 6. This same sample was also taken into another study, of human thymus T cells. Turning to that study: Samples came from healthy Finnish infants during open corrective cardiac surgery. Resections obtained during corrective heart surgery supplied the thymus tissue. Thymic and blood repertoires appeared to carry a bias in their V and J gene usage. Unrelated people showed highly overlapping thymic repertoires, related research reported.

V and J are TRBV25-1 and TRBJ2-2, with 10 nucleotides matching TRBD2. This TCR derives from a boy younger than two with a congenital heart defect. Sequenced material: thymocytes. The CDR3 sequence is CASSEHVAGGPGELFF. Written as DNA, the CDR3 is TGTGCCAGCAGTGAACACGTAGCGGGAGGTCCCGGGGAGCTGTTTTTT.